These 25 T cell receptor beta chains share one sample of origin, sequenced in a study of OX40 agonist ivuxolimab in advanced cancers. Only in-frame clones appear in the TCRdb table, and some are missing; sequencing was by immunoSEQ multiplex PCR. This table has about 89,000 clones, under 95% appearing once. The source was CD4+ or CD8+ T cells sorted from blood, collected in a trial of the OX40 agonist ivuxolimab. The receptors originated from an adult with an advanced solid tumor such as melanoma, head and neck, liver or kidney cancer.

The V gene is TRBV4-3, the J gene TRBJ2-1; 10 nucleotides match TRBD2. CDR1 and CDR2 from the germline V gene are LGHNA and YSLEER. The J segment lost 7 bases and the V segment lost 1 base, leaving 7 bases of the junction unmatched. CDR3 length: 16 amino acids. CDR3 sequence reads: CASSQGELAGRNEQFF. The CDR3 DNA is TGCGCCAGCAGCCAAGGTGAACTAGCGGGAAGGAATGAGCAGTTCTTC.

The chain joins TRBV7-2 to TRBJ2-7; TRBD2 might be the D (5 bases). Trimming left V 3 bases short and J 0 bases short, with 9 bases between. This CDR3 has 14 amino acids. CDR1 and CDR2 (germline): SGHTA, FQGNSA. In nucleotides, the CDR3 is TGTGCCAGCAGCTTCCCTAGCAGCTCCTACGAGCAGTACTTC. It specifies CASSFPSSSYEQYF.

V gene TRBV11-1 combines with J gene TRBJ1-3; D unresolved. Per germline, CDR1 SGHAT and CDR2 FQDESV (reference sequence). Trimming took 3 bases from V and 0 from J, leaving 9 bases between them. The CDR3 contains 15 residues. The CDR3 DNA is TGTGCCAGCAGCTTTCGAGGTCTCTCTGGAAACACCATATATTTT. It is translated as CASSFRGLSGNTIYF.

About this clone itself: The identical CDR3 is also encoded by other nucleotide sequences in the sample. The chain joins TRBV19 to TRBJ2-1; D uncertain. CDR1 is LNHDA and CDR2 is SQIVND in the germline V gene (reference sequence). The CDR3 contains 11 residues. Between the trimmed V and J ends, which lost 5 bases and 4 bases, there was a span of 3 bases. CDR3 nucleotides: TGTGCCAGTAGTTTGTACAATGAGCAGTTCTTC. This encodes CASSLYNEQFF.

This chain links TRBV2 with TRBJ2-1; 11 bases match TRBD2. The V gene's germline CDR1 is SNHLY and CDR2 FYNNEI. The J segment lost 0 bases and the V segment lost 3 bases, leaving 19 bases of the junction unmatched. The CDR3 loop spans 22 amino acids. The DNA for the CDR3 is TGTGCCAGCAGTGAGGAACTAGCGGGAGTCTCCCCCCGCCCCAGCTCCTACAATGAGCAGTTCTTC. Translation gives CASSEELAGVSPRPSSYNEQFF.

This chain joins TRBV4-3 and TRBJ1-2; the D gene is possibly TRBD1 (5 bases). CDR3 length: 13 residues. Germline V gives CDR1 LGHNA, CDR2 YSLEER. Trimming shortened V by 6 bases and J by 2 bases, and 10 bases separated the two germline ends. Here the CDR3 reads CASRVEGNYGYTF. DNA of the CDR3: TGCGCCAGCAGAGTAGAGGGGAACTATGGCTACACCTTC.

In this sample, this clone turned up once. The chain recombines TRBV18 with TRBJ2-7, with 8 bases identical to TRBD2. The ends lost 2 bases at V and 5 bases at J; junction bases unmatched: 8. Germline CDR1 KGHSH, CDR2 LQKENI. CDR3 size: 15 residues. CDR3 region: CASSPLTAGVDEQYF. The CDR3 region has the DNA TGTGCCAGCTCACCATTAACAGCGGGAGTCGACGAGCAGTACTTC.

This sequence joins TRBV20-1 and TRBJ2-7; no reliable D call. V lost 2 bases, J lost 3 bases, and 5 bases lay in between. The germline V gene has CDR1 DFQATT and CDR2 SNEGSKA (reference sequence). The CDR3 extends over 11 amino acids. CDR3 residues: CSARPGYEQYF. CDR3 bases: TGCAGTGCTAGACCGGGCTACGAGCAGTACTTC.

The chain is built from TRBV28 and TRBJ1-2; 7 nucleotides agree with TRBD1. This CDR3 is 17 amino acids long. V lost 6 bases to trimming and J lost 3 bases; unmatched junction nucleotides: 16. Germline V CDR1 and CDR2: MDHEN, SYDVKM. The CDR3 sequence is CASSPRGRGRVDYGYTF. CDR3 DNA sequence: TGTGCCAGCAGCCCCCGGGGGAGGGGGCGCGTTGACTATGGCTACACCTTC.

CDR3 sequence: CASSPWGRSGTEAFF. CDR3 bases: TGTGCCAGCAGCCCCTGGGGAAGGTCGGGCACTGAAGCTTTCTTT. This chain connects TRBV28 to TRBJ1-1; no definite D call. Germline CDR1 and CDR2: MDHEN and SYDVKM. The CDR3 sequence is 15 residues long. The V and J ends lost 6 bases and 4 bases respectively, with 18 bases between them.

The rearrangement links TRBV9 to TRBJ2-2; D is ambiguous. V was shortened by 0 bases and J by 6 bases, with 12 bases between the two germline ends. The CDR3 has 15 residues. Germline CDR1 reads SGDLS; CDR2 reads YYNGEE. CDR3 loop: CASSVGSRLAGELFF. The DNA of the CDR3 is TGTGCCAGCAGCGTAGGAAGTAGACTGGCCGGGGAGCTGTTTTTT.

The chain has TRBV10-3 and TRBJ1-2; 8 nucleotides agree with TRBD1. The CDR3 totals 14 residues. Germline V gene data show CDR1 as ENHRY and CDR2 as SYGVKD. Unmatched junction bases numbered 5, after V lost 0 bases and J lost 8 bases. The CDR3 DNA is TGTGCCATCAGTGAGTCCCTGACAGGGGAGGGCTACACCTTC. This encodes CAISESLTGEGYTF.

The chain combines TRBV18 with TRBJ1-5; no firm D call. The CDR3 contains 14 residues. Germline V CDR1 and CDR2: KGHSH, LQKENI. Trimming pared 3 bases from V and 0 bases from J, leaving 6 bases between. The CDR3: CASSPSDSNQPQHF. CDR3 DNA: TGTGCCAGCTCACCGTCCGATAGCAATCAGCCCCAGCATTTT.

The chain uses TRBV7-8 and TRBJ2-7; tentatively, D is TRBD2 (6 bases). This CDR3 has 16 amino acids. In germline, CDR1 is SGHVS, CDR2 FQNEAQ. Trimming removed 1 base from V and 1 base from J, with 14 bases in between. CDR3 coding DNA: TGTGCCAGCAGCTTAGAACTAGCAAAGGGGTCCTACGAGCAGTACTTC. Its protein is CASSLELAKGSYEQYF.

This chain joins TRBV7-8 and TRBJ2-5; tentatively, D is TRBD2 (5 bases). Germline assignment: CDR1 SGHVS and CDR2 FQNEAQ. Trimming stripped 5 bases from V and 0 bases from J, with 7 bases between. This CDR3 comprises 13 residues. CDR3 loop: CASSPGNQETQYF. CDR3 nucleotides: TGTGCCAGCAGCCCGGGGAACCAAGAGACCCAGTACTTC. The full variable domain, its missing parts supplied by reference TRBV7-8 and TRBJ2-5, is GAGVSQSPRYKVAKRGQDVALRCDPISGHVSLFWYQQALGQGPEFLTYFQNEAQLDKSGLPSDRFFAERPEGSVSTLKIQRTQQEDSAVYLCASSPGNQETQYFGPGTRLLVL.

This clone has just a few counts. CDR3 sequence reads: CASEGGPSMAQYF. DNA for the CDR3: TGCGCCAGTGAGGGGGGGCCCTCAATGGCCCAGTACTTC. This rearrangement joins TRBV10-2 to TRBJ2-5; tentatively, D is TRBD2 (7 bases). The germline gives CDR1 WSHSY, CDR2 SAAADI. The CDR3 loop spans 13 amino acids. The V gene lost 9 bases and the J gene lost 9 bases, with 20 bases spanning the gap.

The chain uses TRBV18 and TRBJ2-1; 10 nucleotides line up with TRBD2. The germline gives CDR1 KGHSH, CDR2 LQKENI. The CDR3 contains 16 residues. V lost 3 bases, J lost 8 bases, and 10 bases stayed unmatched. The CDR3 loop reads CASSPPAIAGGYEQFF. The CDR3 nucleotides read TGTGCCAGCTCACCGCCAGCCATAGCGGGGGGTTATGAGCAGTTCTTC.

Only one count was recorded for this clone. The chain is built from TRBV28 and TRBJ2-7, with D hard to call. The CDR3 has 17 amino acids. Germline V CDR1 and CDR2: MDHEN, SYDVKM. The ends were cut back, 5 bases at V and 2 bases at J, with 22 bases in the middle. CDR3 sequence reads: CASSPIPLQRSTYEQYF. The CDR3, as DNA: TGTGCCAGCAGTCCTATCCCTCTACAGAGGAGCACCTACGAGCAGTACTTC.

The chain joins TRBV27 to TRBJ2-1, with D possibly being TRBD1 (5 bases). Germline CDR1 MNHEY, CDR2 SMNVEV (reference sequence). CDR3 length: 13 residues. V lost 3 bases and J 3 bases, leaving 6 bases between the germline ends. The CDR3 loop reads CASSFDSYNEQFF. The CDR3 bases are TGTGCCAGCAGTTTCGACAGCTACAATGAGCAGTTCTTC.

This sequence joins TRBV28 and TRBJ1-1; no definite D call. The germline V and J ends were trimmed by 2 bases and 0 bases, with 10 bases remaining between them. This CDR3 is 15 amino acids long. Germline values: CDR1 MDHEN, CDR2 SYDVKM. The CDR3: CASSLLLQLNTEAFF. CDR3 bases: TGTGCCAGCAGTTTACTCTTACAGCTGAACACTGAAGCTTTCTTT.

The J gene is TRBJ2-3, the V gene TRBV19; TRBD2 agrees at 9 bases. The germline CDR1 and CDR2 sequences are LNHDA and SQIVND (reference sequence). The CDR3 is 14 amino acids. Unmatched junction bases numbered 3, after V lost 4 bases and J lost 4 bases. The CDR3 region has the DNA TGTGCCAGTAGTAGGGGCGGGGGGGCAGATACGCAGTATTTT. Translation: CASSRGGGADTQYF.

The chain employs TRBV10-3 and TRBJ1-1; D remains ambiguous. The V end was cut by 4 bases, the J end by 3 bases, with 6 bases between. Germline CDR1 and CDR2: ENHRY and SYGVKD. There are 12 residues in the CDR3. As DNA, the CDR3 is TGTGCCATCAGTGCGGGAGACACTGAAGCTTTCTTT. Protein: CAISAGDTEAFF.

The genes are TRBV28 and TRBJ2-7, with TRBD2 as a possible D gene (6 bases). This CDR3 spans 16 amino acids. The germline V gene encodes CDR1 MDHEN and CDR2 SYDVKM. Trimming took off 7 bases at V and 0 bases at J, with 19 bases between the two ends. The DNA of the CDR3 is TGTGCCAGCACCAGACAACCGGGACTCTCCTCCTACGAGCAGTACTTC. This translates into CASTRQPGLSSYEQYF. The complete variable domain, with remaining parts taken from reference TRBV28 and TRBJ2-7, reads DVKVTQSSRYLVKRTGEKVFLECVQDMDHENMFWYRQDPGLGLRLIYFSYDVKMKEKGDIPEGYSVSREKKERFSLILESASTNQTSMYLCASTRQPGLSSYEQYFGPGTRLTVT.

V gene TRBV18 combines with J gene TRBJ1-4, with a weak D call TRBD1 (6 bases). Germline V gives CDR1 KGHSH, CDR2 LQKENI. The ends were cut back, 4 bases at V and 8 bases at J, with 14 bases in the middle. This CDR3 has 14 residues. CDR3: CASSLGALEEKLFF. The CDR3 coding sequence is TGTGCCAGCTCACTGGGGGCCCTTGAGGAAAAACTGTTTTTT. Filled out from reference TRBV18 and TRBJ1-4, the complete variable domain reads NAGVMQNPRHLVRRRGQEARLRCSPMKGHSHVYWYRQLPEEGLKFMVYLQKENIIDESGMPKERFSAEFPKEGPSILRIQQVVRGDSAAYFCASSLGALEEKLFFGSGTQLSVL.

The V call is TRBV6-1, the J call TRBJ2-1; maybe TRBD1 (6 bases). Trimming took off 10 bases at V and 2 bases at J, with 15 bases between the two ends. The CDR3 sequence is 14 residues long. CDR1 and CDR2 from the germline V gene are MNHNS and SASEGT. The CDR3 region is CATSGPGAYNEQFF. For the CDR3, the DNA is TGTGCCACCTCGGGACCAGGGGCCTACAATGAGCAGTTCTTC.